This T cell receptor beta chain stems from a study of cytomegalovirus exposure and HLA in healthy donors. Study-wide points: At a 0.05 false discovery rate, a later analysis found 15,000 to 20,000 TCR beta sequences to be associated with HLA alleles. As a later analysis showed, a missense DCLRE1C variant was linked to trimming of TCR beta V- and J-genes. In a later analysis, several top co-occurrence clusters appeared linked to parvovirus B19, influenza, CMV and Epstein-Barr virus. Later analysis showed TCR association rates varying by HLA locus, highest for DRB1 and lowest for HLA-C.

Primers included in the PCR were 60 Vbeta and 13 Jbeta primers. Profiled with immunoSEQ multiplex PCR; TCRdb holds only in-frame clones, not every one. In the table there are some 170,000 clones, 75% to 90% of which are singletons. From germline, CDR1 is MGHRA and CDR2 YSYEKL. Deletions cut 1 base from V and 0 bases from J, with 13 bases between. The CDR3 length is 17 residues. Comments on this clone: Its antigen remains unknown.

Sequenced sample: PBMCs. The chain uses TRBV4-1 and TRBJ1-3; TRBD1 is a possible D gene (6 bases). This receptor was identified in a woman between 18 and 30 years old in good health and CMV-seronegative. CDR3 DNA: TGCGCCAGCAGCCAAGGCCTCACAGGGAGCTCTGGAAACACCATATATTTT. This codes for CASSQGLTGSSGNTIYF.